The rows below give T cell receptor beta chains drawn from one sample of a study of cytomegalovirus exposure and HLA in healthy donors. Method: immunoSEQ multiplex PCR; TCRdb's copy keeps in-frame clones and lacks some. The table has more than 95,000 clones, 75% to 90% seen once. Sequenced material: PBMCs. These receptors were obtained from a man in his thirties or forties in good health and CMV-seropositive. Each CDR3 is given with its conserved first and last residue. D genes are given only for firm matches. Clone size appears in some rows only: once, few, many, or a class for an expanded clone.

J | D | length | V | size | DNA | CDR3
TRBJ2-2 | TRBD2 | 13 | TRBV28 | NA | TGTGCTTATGGGCAGGGAGGGACCGGGGAGCTGTTTTTT | CAYGQGGTGELFF
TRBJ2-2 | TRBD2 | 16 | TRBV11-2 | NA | TGTGCCAGCAGCTTAAATCCCGGGGGGGGTGCCTGGGAGCTGTTTTTT | CASSLNPGGGAWELFF
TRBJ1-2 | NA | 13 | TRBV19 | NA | TGTGCCAGTAGTAGAAACAGACAAGGTGGCTACACCTTC | CASSRNRQGGYTF
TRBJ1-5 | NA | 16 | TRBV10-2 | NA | TGCGCCAGCAGTGAGTTTGGCAGGTTAATCAATCAGCCCCAGCATTTT | CASSEFGRLINQPQHF
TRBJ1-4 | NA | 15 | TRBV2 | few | TGTGCCAGCAGTGAAGCGGCGCAGCCTAGTGAAAAACTGTTTTTT | CASSEAAQPSEKLFF
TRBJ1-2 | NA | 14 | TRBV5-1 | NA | TGCGCCAGCAGCCGGGGAGGGGGGAACTATGGCTACACCTTC | CASSRGGGNYGYTF
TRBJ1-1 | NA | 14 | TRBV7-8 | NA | TGTGCCAGCAGCTTCCTCTATTCAGGGGCTGAAGCTTTCTTT | CASSFLYSGAEAFF
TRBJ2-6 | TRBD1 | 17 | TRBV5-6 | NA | TGTGCCAGCAGCTGGGGACAGGGGAAAGCTGGGGCCAACGTCCTGACTTTC | CASSWGQGKAGANVLTF
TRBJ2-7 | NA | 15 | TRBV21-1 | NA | TGTGCCAGCAGCAACACTCCTCCCCTACAGTACGAGCAGTACTTC | CASSNTPPLQYEQYF
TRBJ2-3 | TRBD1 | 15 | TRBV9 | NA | TGTGCCAGCAGCGCTCGACAGGGGACGACAGATACGCAGTATTTT | CASSARQGTTDTQYF
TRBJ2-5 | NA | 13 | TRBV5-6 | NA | TGTGCCAGCAGCTTGGCTTGGAGGGAGACCCAGTACTTC | CASSLAWRETQYF
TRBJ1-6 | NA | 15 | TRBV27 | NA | TGTGCCAGCAGTTCCGTAACCGGGGTCAATTCACCCCTCCACTTT | CASSSVTGVNSPLHF
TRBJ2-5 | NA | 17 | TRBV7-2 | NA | TGTGCCAGCAGCTTGGGATGGGGCGGAGTGCAAGGAGAGACCCAGTACTTC | CASSLGWGGVQGETQYF
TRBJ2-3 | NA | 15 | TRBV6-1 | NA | TGTGCCAGCAGTGAAGGAGGTGAATACACAGATACGCAGTATTTT | CASSEGGEYTDTQYF
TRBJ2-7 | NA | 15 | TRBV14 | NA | TGTGCCAGCAGCCAAGAGAGAGGGGCGGGGTACGAGCAGTACTTC | CASSQERGAGYEQYF
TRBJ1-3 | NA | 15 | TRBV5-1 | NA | TGCGCCAGCAGCTTAGGGGTCCTCTCTGGAAACACCATATATTTT | CASSLGVLSGNTIYF
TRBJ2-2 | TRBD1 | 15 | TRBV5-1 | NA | TGCGCCAGCAGCTCACAGGGGGCCGGCACCGGGGAGCTGTTTTTT | CASSSQGAGTGELFF
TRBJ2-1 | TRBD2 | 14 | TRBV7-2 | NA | TGTGCCAGCAGCTTAGTGGGGACTAGCGGGGCGGAGTTCTTC | CASSLVGTSGAEFF
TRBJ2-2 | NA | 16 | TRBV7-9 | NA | TGTGCCAGCAGCTTCGACAGAAAGTTGAACACCGGGGAGCTGTTTTTT | CASSFDRKLNTGELFF
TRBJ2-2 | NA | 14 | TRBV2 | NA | TGTGCCAGCAGGGCCGGGACTAACACCGGGGAGCTGTTTTTT | CASRAGTNTGELFF
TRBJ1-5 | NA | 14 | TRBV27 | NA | TGTGCCAGCAGTCCCGGACATACCAATCAGCCCCAGCATTTT | CASSPGHTNQPQHF
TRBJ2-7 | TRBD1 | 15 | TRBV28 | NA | TGTGCCAGCAGTGCCCCCGGACAGGCTGCCAGCGAGCAGTACTTC | CASSAPGQAASEQYF
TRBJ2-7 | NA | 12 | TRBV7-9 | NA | TGTGCCACCGAAGGGAGGATCTACGAGCAGTACTTC | CATEGRIYEQYF
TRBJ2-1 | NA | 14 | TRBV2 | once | TGTGCCAGCATCAGGACTCCTTTCTACAATGAGCAGTTCTTC | CASIRTPFYNEQFF
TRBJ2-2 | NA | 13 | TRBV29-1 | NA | TGCAGCGTAGGGGGGGTGAACACCGGGGAGCTGTTTTTT | CSVGGVNTGELFF
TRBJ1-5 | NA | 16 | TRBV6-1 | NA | TGTGCCAGCAGTGAAGGTGCCGGGGGGTTGGGTCAGCCCCAGCATTTT | CASSEGAGGLGQPQHF
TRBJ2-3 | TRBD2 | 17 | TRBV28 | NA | TGTGCCAGCAGTTTCCTGTGGACTAGCGGGGGGGCAGATACGCAGTATTTT | CASSFLWTSGGADTQYF
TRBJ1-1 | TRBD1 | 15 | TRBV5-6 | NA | TGTGCCAGCAGCTTGGAACCCAGGGGGGAAACTGAAGCTTTCTTT | CASSLEPRGETEAFF
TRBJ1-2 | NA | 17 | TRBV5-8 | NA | TGTGCCAGCAGCTTGTGGAGCCTACCAAGGGGTAACTATGGCTACACCTTC | CASSLWSLPRGNYGYTF
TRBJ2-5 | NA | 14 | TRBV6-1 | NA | TGTGCCAGCGGAGCAGGGCTGGACCAAGAGACCCAGTACTTC | CASGAGLDQETQYF
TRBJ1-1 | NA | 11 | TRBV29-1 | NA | TGCAGCGTTGAAATAAACACTGAAGCTTTCTTT | CSVEINTEAFF
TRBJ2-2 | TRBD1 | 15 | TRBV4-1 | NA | TGCGCCAGCAGCCGACAGGGTATCGGCACCGGGGAGCTGTTTTTT | CASSRQGIGTGELFF
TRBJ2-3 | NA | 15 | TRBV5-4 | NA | TGTGCCAGCAGCTTGGGCCAGGCTAGCACAGATACGCAGTATTTT | CASSLGQASTDTQYF
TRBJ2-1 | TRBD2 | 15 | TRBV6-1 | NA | TGTGCCAGCAGTGAAGAGACGGGGGGGCCGAATGAGCAGTTCTTC | CASSEETGGPNEQFF
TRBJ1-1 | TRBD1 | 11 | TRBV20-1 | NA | TGCAGTGCTATGCCGGGACAGGGGGCTTTCTTT | CSAMPGQGAFF
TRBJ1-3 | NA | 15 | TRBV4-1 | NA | TGCGCCAGCAGCCAAGGTGTTATCTCTGGAAACACCATATATTTT | CASSQGVISGNTIYF
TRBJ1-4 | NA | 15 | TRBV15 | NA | TGTGCCACCAGCAGAGATCGCCAGGTGGGCGAAAAACTGTTTTTT | CATSRDRQVGEKLFF
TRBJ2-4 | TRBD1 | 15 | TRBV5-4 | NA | TGTGCCAGCAGCGCGGGACAGGGGGGGAAAAACATTCAGTACTTC | CASSAGQGGKNIQYF
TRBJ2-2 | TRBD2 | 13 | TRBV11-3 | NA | TGTGCCAGCAGCTTCGGGGGGGGCCGGGAGCTGTTTTTT | CASSFGGGRELFF
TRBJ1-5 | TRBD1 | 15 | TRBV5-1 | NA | TGCGCCAGCAGCCCCGGGACAGGGGTCAATCAGCCCCAGCATTTT | CASSPGTGVNQPQHF
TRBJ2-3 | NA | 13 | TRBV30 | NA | TGTGCCTGGGGGACACCAAGCACAGATACGCAGTATTTT | CAWGTPSTDTQYF
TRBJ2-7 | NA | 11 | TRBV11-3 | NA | TGTGCCAGCAGCTTAGCTGACGAGCAGTACTTC | CASSLADEQYF
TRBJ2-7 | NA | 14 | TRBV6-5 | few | TGTGCCAGCAGTTATGACAGCGCACACCCCGAGCAGTACTTC | CASSYDSAHPEQYF
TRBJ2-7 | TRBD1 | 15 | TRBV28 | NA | TGTGCCAGCAGTTTACCGGGACAGAGCTCCTACGAGCAGTACTTC | CASSLPGQSSYEQYF
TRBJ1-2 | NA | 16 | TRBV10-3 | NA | TGTGCCATCAGTGAGTCAGCCCCAGGGCGAAACGATGGCTACACCTTC | CAISESAPGRNDGYTF